This T cell receptor beta chain was sequenced during a study of shared clonotypes between healthy human individuals. Study-level results: The donor pool, a small one, limited the genetic and exposure-history diversity represented. Clonotypes that were shared across four donors made up around 5.5% of naive CD4 clonotypes.

As to this clone: The antigen remains undetermined.

Method: immunoSEQ multiplex PCR; TCRdb's copy keeps in-frame clones and lacks some. The table includes roughly 2.4 million clones, almost 96% detected once. Trimming pared 1 base from V and 4 bases from J, leaving 13 bases between. Germline CDR1 and CDR2: LNHDA and SQIVND (reference sequence). This CDR3 spans 15 amino acids. The TCR was taken from a man between 18 and 29 years old in good health. The sequencing sample was made of naive CD4+ T cells sorted from blood. Subset given: CD45RA+ positively selected. The chain carries TRBV19 and TRBJ1-2; unclear D gene. The CDR3 bases are TGTGCCAGTAGTATAGGGGGAGCCCGGGCCTATGGCTACACCTTC. This codes for CASSIGGARAYGYTF.